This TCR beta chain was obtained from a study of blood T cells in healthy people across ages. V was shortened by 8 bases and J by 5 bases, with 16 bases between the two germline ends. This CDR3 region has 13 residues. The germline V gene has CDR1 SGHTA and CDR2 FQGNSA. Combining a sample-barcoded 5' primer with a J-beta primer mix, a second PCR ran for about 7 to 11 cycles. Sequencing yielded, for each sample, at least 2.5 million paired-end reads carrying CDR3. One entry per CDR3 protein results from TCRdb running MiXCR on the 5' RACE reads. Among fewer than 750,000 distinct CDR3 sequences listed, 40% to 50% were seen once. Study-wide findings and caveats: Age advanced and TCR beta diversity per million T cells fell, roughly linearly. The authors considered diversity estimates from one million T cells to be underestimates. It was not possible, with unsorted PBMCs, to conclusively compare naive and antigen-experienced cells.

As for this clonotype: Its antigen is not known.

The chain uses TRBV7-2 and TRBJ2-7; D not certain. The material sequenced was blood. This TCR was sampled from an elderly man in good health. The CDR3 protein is CASVPTPSNEQYF. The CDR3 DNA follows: TGTGCCAGCGTTCCCACGCCCTCGAACGAGCAGTACTTC. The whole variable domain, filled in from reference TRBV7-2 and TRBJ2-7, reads GAGVSQSPSNKVTEKGKDVELRCDPISGHTALYWYRQSLGQGLEFLIYFQGNSAPDKSGLPSDRFSAERTGGSVSTLTIQRTQQEDSAVYLCASVPTPSNEQYFGPGTRLTVT.